Listed here are 27 T cell receptor beta chains from one sample, sequenced in a study of identical twins. In TCRdb, the 5' RACE reads were re-called with MiXCR into one record per CDR3 protein. The sample yields about 570,000 distinct CDR3 sequences, more than 9% seen once. The data were also submitted as part of a second study, on yellow fever vaccine responses in identical twins.

The sample was PBMCs. Every receptor here comes from a woman between 18 and 30 years old in good health.

This clonotype was counted many times. This chain uses TRBV15 with TRBJ2-3; D gene unclear. V gave up 6 bases and J gave up 5 bases, with 9 bases separating them. CDR1 and CDR2 (germline): LNHNV, YYDKDF (reference sequence). This CDR3 contains 12 residues. This CDR3 is CATSGPRDTQYF. The CDR3, as DNA: TGTGCCACCAGTGGACCGCGAGATACGCAGTATTTT.

This clonotype has a count of ten or more. The V and J genes are TRBV12-3 or TRBV12-4 and TRBJ2-3, with D hard to call. The V end was cut by 6 bases, the J end by 3 bases, with 16 bases between. The CDR3 has 15 amino acids. The CDR3 region has the DNA TGTGCCAGCAGCCCAAACCGTAGAGCGACAGATACGCAGTATTTT. This sequence encodes CASSPNRRATDTQYF.

This clonotype was detected a few times. The rearrangement uses TRBV3-1 and TRBJ2-3; D possibly corresponds to TRBD2 (7 bases). CDR3 length: 20 amino acids. V dropped 1 base and J dropped 0 bases, with 23 bases sitting between them. Germline V gene lookup returns CDR1 LGHDT and CDR2 YNNKEL (reference sequence). The CDR3 DNA is TGTGCCAGCAGCCAAGCTCGGGGGGCCCGATTTTCCTCTAGCACAGATACGCAGTATTTT. Translated, it gives CASSQARGARFSSSTDTQYF.

This clonotype was seen more than once but under ten times. The chain couples TRBV4-2 to TRBJ1-2; TRBD1 matches 10 bases. This CDR3 is built from 16 residues. CDR1 and CDR2 from the germline V gene are LGHNA and YNFKEQ. With 5 bases clipped from V and 5 bases from J, the junction kept 11 bases outside the gene matches. The CDR3 loop is CASSGGQGSMQYGYTF. The CDR3 region has the DNA TGTGCCAGCAGCGGGGGACAGGGGAGCATGCAGTATGGCTACACCTTC.

This clonotype occurred a few times. The chain couples TRBV28 to TRBJ2-5; 10 positions agree with TRBD1. This CDR3 contains 15 residues. In germline, CDR1 is MDHEN, CDR2 SYDVKM. V dropped 3 bases and J dropped 2; count of bases not matched to a gene: 3. In nucleotides, the CDR3 is TGTGCCAGCAGTTTTGGGACAGGGGTGCAAGAGACCCAGTACTTC. This codes for CASSFGTGVQETQYF.

This clonotype was observed at least ten times. This CDR3 reads CAISEAPYGYTF. The CDR3 DNA reads TGTGCCATCAGTGAGGCACCCTATGGCTACACCTTC. The chain links TRBV10-3 to TRBJ1-2; D is undetermined. The CDR3 runs 12 residues. Deletions cut 2 bases from V and 4 bases from J, with 5 bases between. The germline V gene has CDR1 ENHRY and CDR2 SYGVKD.

The chain's CDR3 is CASSSRDRGQYEQYF. CDR3 DNA: TGTGCCAGCAGCTCGCGGGACAGGGGACAATACGAGCAGTACTTC. This rearrangement joins TRBV11-2 to TRBJ2-7; 10 nucleotides agree with TRBD1. CDR1 and CDR2 (germline): SGHAT, FQNNGV. The CDR3 extends over 15 amino acids. Trimming took 4 bases from V and 4 from J; bases not matched to a gene: 7.

This clonotype has a handful of counts. The V and J genes are TRBV12-3 or TRBV12-4 and TRBJ1-1, with 7 bases lining up with TRBD1. CDR3 size: 14 residues. After removal of 7 bases from V and 6 bases from J, the junction contained 11 bases not matched to a gene. CDR3 residues: CASNEKTGASEAFF. The CDR3 nucleotides are TGTGCCAGCAATGAAAAAACAGGGGCGTCTGAAGCTTTCTTT.

The chain is built from TRBV12-3 or TRBV12-4 and TRBJ2-6; D gene ambiguous. V gave up 5 bases and J gave up 4 bases, with 9 bases separating them. This CDR3 comprises 14 residues. CDR3 bases: TGTGCCAGCAGTCCCCGTTTAGGGGCCAACGTCCTGACTTTC. Protein product: CASSPRLGANVLTF.

In this sample, this clonotype turned up many times. In nucleotides, the CDR3 is TGTGCCAGCAGTTTAGCGAGGCGGGGGCTAGCGGGAGCGGACCACAATGAGCAGTTCTTC. This gives the protein CASSLARRGLAGADHNEQFF. This chain links TRBV12-3 or TRBV12-4 with TRBJ2-1; 10 bases align to TRBD2. CDR3 length: 20 amino acids. J gave up 5 bases and V 0 bases, and 16 bases lay outside the gene matches.

This clonotype came up a few times. The chain uses TRBV20-1 and TRBJ2-7; 8 bases align to TRBD2. Germline CDR1 reads DFQATT; CDR2 reads SNEGSKA (reference sequence). The CDR3 extends over 15 amino acids. The junction had 7 bases not matched to a gene; V was cut back by 1 base and J by 2 bases. The chain's CDR3 is CSARGLAGLTYEQYF. The CDR3 coding sequence is TGCAGTGCTAGAGGTCTAGCGGGTCTTACCTACGAGCAGTACTTC.

The table lists this clonotype with a few counts. The chain carries TRBV12-3 or TRBV12-4 and TRBJ2-1; D unresolved. V was shortened by 2 bases and J by 0 bases, with 11 bases between the two germline ends. The CDR3 extends over 16 amino acids. The CDR3, as DNA: TGTGCCAGCAGTTTACGTCCGGAGAGCTCCTACAATGAGCAGTTCTTC. It is translated as CASSLRPESSYNEQFF.

This clonotype occurred a few times. The chain joins TRBV5-1 to TRBJ2-3, with 10 bases matching TRBD2. CDR3 length equals 18 residues. Germline V gene lookup returns CDR1 SGHRS and CDR2 YFSETQ. V shed 0 bases and J 2 bases; nucleotides not matched to a gene: 9. CDR3 protein: CASSLAPGLAGVTDTQYF. The CDR3 DNA is TGCGCCAGCAGCTTGGCCCCCGGGCTAGCGGGGGTCACAGATACGCAGTATTTT.

This clonotype was observed a few times. The V gene is TRBV5-1, the J gene TRBJ2-7; D is possibly TRBD1 (6 bases). V dropped 0 bases and J dropped 3 bases, with 10 bases sitting between them. From germline, CDR1 is SGHRS and CDR2 YFSETQ. The CDR3 is 14 amino acids. The CDR3 here is CASSLADRNYEQYF. The DNA for the CDR3 is TGCGCCAGCAGCTTGGCGGACAGAAACTACGAGCAGTACTTC.

Ten or more counts support this clonotype. The chain carries TRBV18 and TRBJ2-2; D gene unclear. The CDR3 sequence is 16 residues long. The germline gives CDR1 KGHSH, CDR2 LQKENI. Trimming stripped 0 bases from V and 3 bases from J, with 11 bases between. This CDR3 is CASSPPLNPYTGELFF. The DNA for the CDR3 is TGTGCCAGCTCACCACCTTTGAACCCATACACCGGGGAGCTGTTTTTT.

The J gene is TRBJ2-3, the V gene TRBV3-1; 7 nucleotides match TRBD2. The CDR3 runs 16 residues. Germline CDR1 reads LGHDT; CDR2 reads YNNKEL (reference sequence). V lost 2 bases and J lost 2; bases outside the gene matches: 7. CDR3 sequence: CASSQSGLLITDTQYF. The DNA of the CDR3 is TGTGCCAGCAGCCAATCGGGACTACTGATCACAGATACGCAGTATTTT.

This clonotype was recorded a few times. The chain combines TRBV4-1 with TRBJ2-7; 7 nucleotides line up with TRBD1. Germline V CDR1 and CDR2: MGHRA, YSYEKL. The V and J ends lost 3 bases and 0 bases, in that order; junction bases with no gene match: 11. The CDR3 runs 17 residues. The CDR3 region has the DNA TGCGCCAGCAGCCAGGCCTTGGGGACAGCTATCTCCTACGAGCAGTACTTC. Translating it yields CASSQALGTAISYEQYF.

This clonotype has at least ten counts. This chain uses TRBV5-1 with TRBJ2-1; weak D call: TRBD2 (6 bases). Trimming took 1 base from V and 6 from J, leaving 17 bases between them. Germline CDR1 is SGHRS and CDR2 is YFSETQ. The CDR3 runs to 16 residues. CDR3 sequence reads: CASSLSGLASVNEQFF. Here the CDR3 DNA reads TGCGCCAGCAGCTTGTCGGGGCTAGCGTCCGTCAATGAGCAGTTCTTC.

V usage is TRBV5-6 and J usage is TRBJ2-7; 9 nucleotides match TRBD1. The ends lost 1 base at V and 4 bases at J; junction bases unmatched: 9. The CDR3 is 16 residues long. Looked up from germline, CDR1 is SGHDT and CDR2 is YYEEEE. This CDR3 reads CASSLQQGASRYEQYF. CDR3 DNA: TGTGCCAGCAGCTTGCAACAGGGGGCAAGCAGGTACGAGCAGTACTTC.

This clonotype was counted many times. This chain connects TRBV3-1 to TRBJ2-1, with D maybe TRBD2 (7 bases). Germline CDR1 reads LGHDT; CDR2 reads YNNKEL (reference sequence). This CDR3 contains 14 residues. Trimming shortened V by 3 bases and J by 5 bases, and 11 bases separated the two germline ends. CDR3 in DNA: TGTGCCAGCAGCCACTGGGGGGGCAACAATGAGCAGTTCTTC. Amino acid sequence: CASSHWGGNNEQFF.

About this clonotype itself: It may be a read error: a sequence one base away is much more abundant. The chain links TRBV9 to TRBJ2-7; TRBD1 matches at 8 bases. With V trimmed by 4 bases and J by 3 bases, 21 bases remained unmatched. CDR1 is SGDLS and CDR2 is YYNGEE in the germline V gene. This CDR3 contains 19 residues. This chain's CDR3 is CASSIGGTGLCKEIYEQYF. The CDR3 nucleotides are TGTGCCAGCAGCATCGGCGGGACAGGCCTCTGCAAGGAGATCTACGAGCAGTACTTC. The variable domain in full, completed from reference TRBV9 and TRBJ2-7, reads DSGVTQTPKHLITATGQRVTLRCSPRSGDLSVYWYQQSLDQGLQFLIQYYNGEERAKGNILERFSAQQFPDLHSELNLSSLELGDSALYFCASSIGGTGLCKEIYEQYFGPGTRLTVT.

This clonotype has a count of ten or more. The chain combines TRBV7-2 with TRBJ1-1, with D unresolved. This CDR3 is 14 amino acids long. V lost 5 bases and J lost 0, with 10 bases in between. In germline, CDR1 is SGHTA, CDR2 FQGNSA. CDR3 sequence (DNA): TGTGCCAGCAGCCCACAGACGGTGAACACTGAAGCTTTCTTT. This codes for CASSPQTVNTEAFF.

This clonotype showed up many times. This chain joins TRBV5-1 and TRBJ1-1; D gene uncertain. The CDR3 is made up of 13 amino acids. V lost 6 bases and J 0 bases, leaving 9 bases between the germline ends. CDR1 and CDR2 (germline): SGHRS, YFSETQ. The CDR3 is CASNEGLNTEAFF. CDR3 in DNA: TGCGCCAGCAACGAGGGCCTGAACACTGAAGCTTTCTTT. The variable domain in full, completed from reference TRBV5-1 and TRBJ1-1, reads KAGVTQTPRYLIKTRGQQVTLSCSPISGHRSVSWYQQTPGQGLQFLFEYFSETQRNKGNFPGRFSGRQFSNSRSEMNVSTLELGDSALYLCASNEGLNTEAFFGQGTRLTVV.

This chain links TRBV3-1 with TRBJ2-7; D unresolved. The length of the CDR3 is 17 residues. Germline CDR1 reads LGHDT; CDR2 reads YNNKEL (reference sequence). Trimming shortened V by 1 base and J by 1 base, and 17 bases separated the two germline ends. CDR3 amino acids: CASSQVRLSADSYEQYF. The CDR3 DNA follows: TGTGCCAGCAGCCAAGTACGGCTCAGCGCGGATTCCTACGAGCAGTACTTC.

Many counts were recorded for this clonotype. The chain joins TRBV29-1 to TRBJ2-7; the D is unclear. With 6 bases removed from V and 11 bases from J, the gap between germline ends came to 23 bases. Germline CDR1 and CDR2: SQVTM and ANQGSEA. This CDR3 is 13 amino acids long. The CDR3 protein is CSVVKPMVAREYF. For the CDR3, the DNA is TGCAGCGTAGTCAAACCTATGGTGGCAAGGGAGTACTTC.

This chain joins TRBV4-1 and TRBJ2-2, with 12 bases identical to TRBD1. Per germline, CDR1 MGHRA and CDR2 YSYEKL. CDR3 size: 19 residues. Trimming at V came to 3 bases and at J to 5 bases, leaving 13 bases not matched to a gene. The CDR3 reads CASSHPIIPGQGATGELFF. The CDR3 DNA follows: TGCGCCAGCAGCCACCCGATCATTCCGGGACAGGGGGCTACCGGGGAGCTGTTTTTT.

In this sample, this clonotype turned up many times. This chain uses TRBV27 with TRBJ1-6; D gene unclear. The CDR3 runs 17 residues. Germline V gene data show CDR1 as MNHEY and CDR2 as SMNVEV (reference sequence). Trimming pared 1 base from V and 8 bases from J, leaving 18 bases between. Here the CDR3 reads CASSLFPTLISDSPLHF. CDR3 DNA sequence: TGTGCCAGCAGTTTATTCCCCACCCTGATCTCCGATTCACCCCTCCACTTT.